These 30 T cell receptor beta chains came from one sample sequenced in a study of blood T cell repertoires in COVID-19. Data came from immunoSEQ multiplex PCR; TCRdb stores just in-frame clones and leaves some out. The repertoire consists of over 70,000 clones, with 65% to 90% occurring once and the leading ten covering about 6.9%. Specimen: peripheral blood. The source of these receptors is a young man with COVID-19, enrolled during active disease.

This rearrangement joins TRBV30 to TRBJ1-2, with D perhaps TRBD1 (6 bases). V dropped 3 bases and J dropped 8 bases, with 22 bases sitting between them. This CDR3 has 15 amino acids. Germline loops: CDR1 GTSNPN, CDR2 SVGIG (reference sequence). In DNA form, the CDR3 reads TGTGCCTGGAGGGAACAGGGAACCTATTCCGTGGGCTACACCTTC. Residues: CAWREQGTYSVGYTF.

The rearrangement links TRBV27 to TRBJ1-1; D is perhaps TRBD1 (5 bases). Germline V gives CDR1 MNHEY, CDR2 SMNVEV (reference sequence). CDR3 size: 14 residues. The V gene lost 5 bases and the J gene lost 2 bases, with 12 bases spanning the gap. The CDR3 is CASSPKQANTEAFF. CDR3 in DNA: TGTGCCAGCAGTCCAAAACAGGCAAACACTGAAGCTTTCTTT.

The rearrangement uses TRBV6-2 or TRBV6-3 and TRBJ2-5; perhaps TRBD1 as D (6 bases). CDR3 size: 11 residues. V was trimmed by 6 bases and J by 5 bases, leaving 7 bases between them. Germline CDR1 and CDR2: MNHEY and SVGEGT. CDR3 in amino acids: CASSQGETQYF. CDR3 bases: TGTGCCAGCAGCCAGGGGGAGACCCAGTACTTC.

V gene TRBV29-1 combines with J gene TRBJ2-1; TRBD2 agrees at 15 bases. CDR1 is SQVTM and CDR2 is ANQGSEA in the germline V gene. The CDR3 runs to 15 residues. Losses at the gene ends were 5 bases for V and 4 bases for J; bases not matched to a gene: 3. The CDR3 nucleotides are TGCAGCGTTCGGACTAGCGGGAGGGGTTACAATGAGCAGTTCTTC. As protein: CSVRTSGRGYNEQFF.

The rearrangement links TRBV28 to TRBJ1-2; TRBD1 matches at 8 bases. The CDR3 covers 14 residues. V lost 8 bases to trimming and J lost 4 bases; unmatched junction nucleotides: 9. Germline CDR1 and CDR2: MDHEN and SYDVKM. As DNA, the CDR3 is TGTGCCAGCGGGACCTCCGGGACAGGCTATGGCTACACCTTC. Its translation: CASGTSGTGYGYTF.

This chain uses TRBV21-1 with TRBJ1-2; TRBD1 is taken as the D call from the table, unchecked against the DNA. TRBV21-1 is labeled a pseudogene. This CDR3 has 15 amino acids. The CDR3 nucleotides are TGTGCCCGCCAGCCCCGAGGGACAGCAGATCATGGCTACACCTTC. Translated, it gives CARQPRGTADHGYTF.

V is TRBV28 and J is TRBJ2-7, with D possibly matching TRBD2 (6 bases). The CDR3 sequence is 13 residues long. Looked up from germline, CDR1 is MDHEN and CDR2 is SYDVKM. V lost 11 bases, J lost 5 bases, and 19 bases lay in between. CDR3 amino acids: CAARAGSVDEQYF. CDR3 DNA: TGTGCCGCCCGGGCGGGGAGTGTCGACGAGCAGTACTTC. The full variable domain, with the rest looked up from reference TRBV28 and TRBJ2-7, is DVKVTQSSRYLVKRTGEKVFLECVQDMDHENMFWYRQDPGLGLRLIYFSYDVKMKEKGDIPEGYSVSREKKERFSLILESASTNQTSMYLCAARAGSVDEQYFGPGTRLTVT.

This clone was detected only a few times. This chain links TRBV6-5 with TRBJ1-4, with 9 bases matching TRBD1. From germline, CDR1 is MNHEY and CDR2 SVGAGI. The CDR3 length is 14 residues. Trimming cost V 7 bases and J 4 bases; bases outside gene matches: 4. CDR3 sequence reads: CASTQTGGNEKLFF. CDR3 nucleotide sequence: TGTGCCAGCACCCAGACAGGGGGTAATGAAAAACTGTTTTTT.

This rearrangement joins TRBV10-2 to TRBJ2-1, with 7 bases fitting TRBD2. The V gene end was trimmed by 4 bases and the J gene end by 5 bases; junction bases not matched to a gene: 5. This CDR3 contains 14 residues. In germline, CDR1 is WSHSY, CDR2 SAAADI. This chain's CDR3 is CASSVSGPDNEQFF. For the CDR3, the DNA is TGCGCCAGCAGTGTTAGCGGGCCTGACAATGAGCAGTTCTTC.

The chain couples TRBV7-2 to TRBJ2-1; 9 positions agree with TRBD2. This CDR3 comprises 16 residues. The ends lost 2 bases at V and 9 bases at J; junction bases unmatched: 11. Germline V CDR1 and CDR2: SGHTA, FQGNSA. For the CDR3, the DNA is TGTGCCAGCAGCTTATACGGCGGGAGGGCGGGTATTGAGCAGTTCTTC. This encodes CASSLYGGRAGIEQFF. Complete variable domain (other parts from reference TRBV7-2 and TRBJ2-1): GAGVSQSPSNKVTEKGKDVELRCDPISGHTALYWYRQSLGQGLEFLIYFQGNSAPDKSGLPSDRFSAERTGGSVSTLTIQRTQQEDSAVYLCASSLYGGRAGIEQFFGPGTRLTVL.

V and J are TRBV4-2 and TRBJ2-5; 9 nucleotides match TRBD2. V lost 3 bases to trimming and J lost 5 bases; unmatched junction nucleotides: 7. CDR3 size: 15 residues. Germline V gene data show CDR1 as LGHNA and CDR2 as YNFKEQ. In DNA form, the CDR3 reads TGTGCCAGCAGCCAGGTAGCGGGAGTTTGGGAGACCCAGTACTTC. Translated: CASSQVAGVWETQYF.

V and J are TRBV4-1 and TRBJ2-2; possible D gene TRBD2, 6 bases. This CDR3 is 15 amino acids long. The V gene's germline CDR1 is MGHRA and CDR2 YSYEKL. The V end was cut by 5 bases, the J end by 5 bases, with 15 bases between. CDR3 sequence (DNA): TGCGCCAGCAGCGCTCTAGCGCAAGGTACCGGGGAGCTGTTTTTT. It encodes CASSALAQGTGELFF.

The V and J genes are TRBV4-2 and TRBJ2-7; D is unclear. V lost 0 bases and J lost 6, with 12 bases in between. This CDR3 comprises 14 residues. Germline CDR1 is LGHNA and CDR2 is YNFKEQ. The CDR3 sequence is CASSQEQVLREQYF. The CDR3 coding sequence is TGTGCCAGCAGCCAAGAACAAGTCCTTCGCGAGCAGTACTTC.

The chain carries TRBV24-1 and TRBJ1-1, with 7 bases fitting TRBD1. Looked up from germline, CDR1 is KGHDR and CDR2 is SFDVKD. Trimming at V came to 5 bases and at J to 4 bases, leaving 3 bases not matched to a gene. The CDR3 totals 13 residues. The CDR3 DNA follows: TGTGCCACCAGTGCGGCAGGGGGCACTGAAGCTTTCTTT. Translating it yields CATSAAGGTEAFF.

The chain uses TRBV10-3 and TRBJ2-7; 7 bases match TRBD1. This CDR3 contains 11 residues. Germline V gene lookup returns CDR1 ENHRY and CDR2 SYGVKD. V lost 8 bases to trimming and J lost 3 bases; unmatched junction nucleotides: 1. The CDR3 bases are TGTGCCATCGGACAGGACTACGAGCAGTACTTC. It is translated as CAIGQDYEQYF.

The V and J genes are TRBV10-3 and TRBJ1-4; D is ambiguous. The CDR3 has 13 residues. Trimming took off 4 bases at V and 5 bases at J, with 8 bases between the two ends. Germline V lookup: CDR1 ENHRY, CDR2 SYGVKD. This chain's CDR3 is CAISGEVNEKLFF. CDR3 DNA: TGTGCCATCAGTGGGGAGGTGAATGAAAAACTGTTTTTT.

The V call is TRBV10-3, the J call TRBJ2-1; tentatively, D is TRBD1 (5 bases). This CDR3 contains 13 residues. Germline V gene sequence: CDR1 ENHRY, CDR2 SYGVKD. V lost 0 bases and J 10 bases, leaving 10 bases between the germline ends. CDR3 region: CAISESQGFEQFF. DNA of the CDR3: TGTGCCATCAGTGAGTCGCAGGGATTCGAGCAGTTCTTC.

This chain connects TRBV9 to TRBJ2-1, with D maybe TRBD2 (5 bases). Trimming stripped 1 base from V and 6 bases from J, with 8 bases between. Germline V gives CDR1 SGDLS, CDR2 YYNGEE. The length of the CDR3 is 13 residues. The CDR3 reads CASSVIGVNEQFF. For the CDR3, the DNA is TGTGCCAGCAGCGTAATCGGGGTCAATGAGCAGTTCTTC.

V gene TRBV19 combines with J gene TRBJ1-6, with D uncertain. Germline V gene lookup returns CDR1 LNHDA and CDR2 SQIVND (reference sequence). With 3 bases removed from V and 8 bases from J, the gap between germline ends came to 14 bases. This CDR3 has 15 amino acids. CDR3 protein: CASSIGDWADSPLHF. CDR3 coding DNA: TGTGCCAGTAGTATCGGTGATTGGGCCGATTCACCCCTCCACTTT.

The chain links TRBV28 to TRBJ1-1; 8 bases are shared with TRBD1. With V trimmed by 5 bases and J by 4 bases, 3 bases remained unmatched. Germline CDR1 reads MDHEN; CDR2 reads SYDVKM. The CDR3 length is 13 residues. The CDR3 sequence is CASSETGGTEAFF. CDR3 sequence (DNA): TGTGCCAGCAGTGAAACAGGGGGCACTGAAGCTTTCTTT.

The chain joins TRBV19 to TRBJ2-7; 8 bases fit TRBD1. The CDR3 is made up of 15 amino acids. Germline-derived CDR1 and CDR2 are LNHDA and SQIVND (reference sequence). J was trimmed by 6 bases and V by 7 bases; bases with no gene match: 14. In DNA, the CDR3 is TGTGCCAGTAAATCCGCGCGGGACAGGTTCCCCGAGCAGTACTTC. Amino acid sequence: CASKSARDRFPEQYF.

A word on this clone: The junction differs from germline at one of its ends, possibly a read error. This chain joins TRBV7-2 and TRBJ1-2, with a tentative D call TRBD1 (5 bases). This CDR3 has 13 amino acids. Germline-derived CDR1 and CDR2 are SGHTA and FQGNSA. This CDR3 reads CASSVDTNNGYTF. The DNA for the CDR3 is TGTGCCAGCAGCGTGGACACTAACAATGGCTACACCTTC.

CDR3 in DNA: TGTGCCAGTACCGCTGTCCGGGACAGGGGCCCCTATGGCTACACCTTC. Translation: CASTAVRDRGPYGYTF. J is TRBJ1-2 and V is TRBV19; 10 nucleotides line up with TRBD1. Germline loops: CDR1 LNHDA, CDR2 SQIVND (reference sequence). J lost 4 bases, V lost 7 bases, and 12 bases had no gene match. The CDR3 loop spans 16 amino acids.

The chain employs TRBV4-1 and TRBJ1-5; no reliable D call. CDR3 size: 16 residues. Trimming removed 1 base at V and 9 bases at J, with 19 bases between. Germline CDR1 and CDR2: MGHRA and YSYEKL. The CDR3 here is CASSQGLGLDRGPQHF. In DNA, the CDR3 is TGCGCCAGCAGCCAAGGATTGGGTCTCGATCGGGGGCCCCAGCATTTT.

The rearrangement links TRBV2 to TRBJ2-3; 11 nucleotides match TRBD2. The germline V gene encodes CDR1 SNHLY and CDR2 FYNNEI. V shed 7 bases and J 4 bases; nucleotides not matched to a gene: 1. The CDR3 is 13 amino acids. This CDR3 is CASKLAGADTQYF. The CDR3 DNA reads as TGTGCCAGCAAACTAGCGGGAGCAGATACGCAGTATTTT.

This chain joins TRBV19 and TRBJ1-3, with D possibly matching TRBD1 (5 bases). With 3 bases removed from V and 4 bases from J, the gap between germline ends came to 10 bases. Looked up from germline, CDR1 is LNHDA and CDR2 is SQIVND (reference sequence). The CDR3 sequence is 14 residues long. In nucleotides, the CDR3 is TGTGCCAGTAGTATCTCGGACAACGGAAACACCATATATTTT. As protein: CASSISDNGNTIYF.

V and J are TRBV19 and TRBJ1-1; TRBD1 matches at 7 bases. V lost 7 bases and J lost 5; bases outside the gene matches: 10. The CDR3 has 14 amino acids. Per germline, CDR1 LNHDA and CDR2 SQIVND (reference sequence). CDR3 loop: CASIRGGTATEAFF. The CDR3 nucleotides are TGTGCCAGTATTAGAGGGGGCACTGCAACTGAAGCTTTCTTT.

The chain has TRBV10-3 and TRBJ2-1; 12 nucleotides agree with TRBD2. There are 15 residues in the CDR3. The germline CDR1 and CDR2 sequences are ENHRY and SYGVKD. The V and J ends lost 6 bases and 6 bases, in that order; junction bases with no gene match: 6. The CDR3 DNA reads as TGTGCCATCAGCAGGACTAGCGGGACAGGCAATGAGCAGTTCTTC. Amino acids: CAISRTSGTGNEQFF.

The CDR3 DNA follows: TGTGCCAGCAGTGAGGGGGCGAGCTCTGGGGCCAACGTCCTGACTTTC. Its protein is CASSEGASSGANVLTF. The chain recombines TRBV6-4 with TRBJ2-6, with D possibly being TRBD1 (6 bases). CDR3 length: 16 residues. V lost 3 bases, J lost 0 bases, and 9 bases lay in between. Germline CDR1 and CDR2: MRHNA and SNTAGT.

This chain uses TRBV6-1 with TRBJ1-6; D gene unclear. V was clipped by 4 bases and J by 0 bases, with 10 bases between them. CDR3 length: 16 amino acids. In germline, CDR1 is MNHNS, CDR2 SASEGT. The CDR3 sequence: CASSVTGSSYNSPLHF. CDR3 DNA: TGTGCCAGCAGTGTTACTGGGAGCTCCTATAATTCACCCCTCCACTTT.